A single sample is the source of the 24 T cell receptor beta chains below, sequenced in a study of blood T cell repertoires in COVID-19. Repertoires were generated with immunoSEQ multiplex PCR, while TCRdb's copy carries only in-frame clones and drops some. Here the sample spans a few hundred thousand clones, roughly nine tenths being singletons. Sequencing was carried out using peripheral blood. All receptors derive from a man in his sixties with acute or convalescent COVID-19.

This clone has only one observation. The rearrangement joins TRBV7-2 to TRBJ1-2; TRBD1 matches 7 bases. J lost 4 bases, V lost 5 bases, and 4 bases had no gene match. The CDR3 covers 13 residues. Germline loops: CDR1 SGHTA, CDR2 FQGNSA. The CDR3 region is CASSTGQSYGYTF. CDR3 DNA: TGTGCCAGCAGCACGGGACAGAGCTATGGCTACACCTTC.

This clone came up a few times. V gene TRBV24-1 combines with J gene TRBJ1-2; D remains unclear. V shed 4 bases and J shed 5 bases, with 7 bases lying between them. The CDR3 totals 12 residues. Germline CDR1 KGHDR, CDR2 SFDVKD. The CDR3 DNA sequence: TGTGCCACCAGTGACCCGTATTATGGCTACACCTTC. Translated, it gives CATSDPYYGYTF.

This clone was seen a single time. V and J are TRBV5-1 and TRBJ1-3; TRBD1 is a possible D gene (5 bases). V gave up 4 bases and J gave up 4 bases, with 18 bases separating them. The CDR3 is made up of 16 amino acids. Germline values: CDR1 SGHRS, CDR2 YFSETQ. This CDR3 reads CASSPSVGAQGNTIYF. CDR3 DNA: TGCGCCAGCAGCCCCTCGGTAGGGGCGCAAGGAAACACCATATATTTT. The full variable domain, with the rest looked up from reference TRBV5-1 and TRBJ1-3, is KAGVTQTPRYLIKTRGQQVTLSCSPISGHRSVSWYQQTPGQGLQFLFEYFSETQRNKGNFPGRFSGRQFSNSRSEMNVSTLELGDSALYLCASSPSVGAQGNTIYFGEGSWLTVV.

V is TRBV6-5 and J is TRBJ2-7; possibly TRBD1 for D (6 bases). The V gene's germline CDR1 is MNHEY and CDR2 SVGAGI. V was pared by 4 bases and J by 5 bases, with 15 bases between. There are 14 residues in the CDR3. CDR3 sequence reads: CASSSQTYRDEQYF. CDR3 in DNA: TGTGCCAGCAGTTCACAAACGTACAGGGACGAGCAGTACTTC.

V is TRBV7-2 and J is TRBJ2-3; 10 bases match TRBD2. Germline CDR1 and CDR2: SGHTA and FQGNSA. There are 19 residues in the CDR3. With 8 bases clipped from V and 3 bases from J, the junction kept 20 bases outside the gene matches. The CDR3 protein is CASSWPVSGRESGTDTQYF. Written as DNA, the CDR3 is TGTGCCAGCTCCTGGCCCGTGAGCGGGAGGGAGTCAGGTACAGATACGCAGTATTTT.

The chain couples TRBV27 to TRBJ2-7; D gene uncertain. Germline V gene data show CDR1 as MNHEY and CDR2 as SMNVEV (reference sequence). With 5 bases removed from V and 7 bases from J, the gap between germline ends came to 15 bases. The CDR3 is 13 residues long. CDR3 sequence reads: CASSLTGQWEQYF. The CDR3 nucleotides are TGTGCCAGCAGTCTGACTGGCCAGTGGGAGCAGTACTTC.

The CDR3 loop is CASSPVSQGGIYEQYF. DNA for the CDR3: TGTGCCAGCTCACCAGTAAGCCAGGGGGGCATCTACGAGCAGTACTTC. The chain employs TRBV18 and TRBJ2-7; D perhaps matches TRBD1 (7 bases). Trimming took off 2 bases at V and 3 bases at J, with 17 bases between the two ends. CDR3 length: 16 residues. Per germline, CDR1 KGHSH and CDR2 LQKENI. Variable domain in full (rest from reference TRBV18 and TRBJ2-7): NAGVMQNPRHLVRRRGQEARLRCSPMKGHSHVYWYRQLPEEGLKFMVYLQKENIIDESGMPKERFSAEFPKEGPSILRIQQVVRGDSAAYFCASSPVSQGGIYEQYFGPGTRLTVT.

The V gene is TRBV7-2, the J gene TRBJ1-6, with D unresolved. Germline V lookup: CDR1 SGHTA, CDR2 FQGNSA. V was cut by 1 base and J by 10 bases, with 11 bases left in between. The CDR3 is 14 residues long. The CDR3 reads CASSLGGLNSPLHF. DNA of the CDR3: TGTGCCAGCAGCTTAGGAGGGTTAAACTCACCCCTCCACTTT. Full variable domain (outside the CDR3, taken from reference TRBV7-2 and TRBJ1-6): GAGVSQSPSNKVTEKGKDVELRCDPISGHTALYWYRQSLGQGLEFLIYFQGNSAPDKSGLPSDRFSAERTGGSVSTLTIQRTQQEDSAVYLCASSLGGLNSPLHFGNGTRLTVT.

The CDR3 DNA follows: TGTGCCACCAGCAGAGGGGCAGGCCAAAGCTCCTACGAGCAGTACTTC. Translation gives CATSRGAGQSSYEQYF. The genes are TRBV15 and TRBJ2-7; D gene unclear. Germline V gene lookup returns CDR1 LNHNV and CDR2 YYDKDF (reference sequence). This CDR3 has 16 residues. V lost 1 base, J lost 0 bases, and 13 bases lay in between.

The V call is TRBV19, the J call TRBJ1-1; 10 bases map to TRBD1. Germline trimming cut 4 bases from V and 10 bases from J; bases unmatched to any gene: 12. The CDR3 has 15 residues. The germline V gene encodes CDR1 LNHDA and CDR2 SQIVND (reference sequence). The CDR3 region has the DNA TGTGCCAGTAGTACCACGACAGGGGGCGGTGGAACAGCTTTCTTT. It yields the protein CASSTTTGGGGTAFF.

The chain combines TRBV7-9 with TRBJ2-7; possibly TRBD1 for D (5 bases). CDR1 and CDR2 from the germline V gene are SEHNR and FQNEAQ (reference sequence). The CDR3 sequence is 15 residues long. V lost 1 base and J lost 0, with 10 bases in between. Here the CDR3 DNA reads TGTGCCAGCAGCTTAGACAGGTTCAGCTCCTACGAGCAGTACTTC. Amino acids: CASSLDRFSSYEQYF.

The V gene is TRBV29-1, the J gene TRBJ2-7, with TRBD2 identical over 12 bases. Trimming at V came to 4 bases and at J to 0 bases, leaving 7 bases not matched to a gene. The length of the CDR3 is 16 residues. Per the germline V gene, CDR1 is SQVTM and CDR2 is ANQGSEA. The CDR3 sequence: CSVVLAGGYSSYEQYF. CDR3 bases: TGCAGCGTTGTACTAGCGGGAGGTTATTCCTCCTACGAGCAGTACTTC.

The gene calls are TRBV4-3 and TRBJ2-7, with TRBD1 matching 9 bases. In germline, CDR1 is LGHNA, CDR2 YSLEER. V was pared by 1 base and J by 6 bases, with 4 bases of the junction left unmatched. This CDR3 contains 14 residues. CDR3 nucleotides: TGCGCCAGCAGCCAAGCGGGGACAGGGCGCGAGCAGTACTTC. Protein product: CASSQAGTGREQYF.

This chain connects TRBV10-1 to TRBJ2-2; D is possibly TRBD2 (6 bases). The CDR3 length is 18 residues. The ends were cut back, 2 bases at V and 5 bases at J, with 21 bases in the middle. Germline V CDR1 and CDR2: WNHNN, SYGVQD (reference sequence). The CDR3 is CASSEQRPPGRGTGELFF. The CDR3 nucleotides are TGCGCCAGCAGTGAGCAGAGGCCCCCCGGGAGAGGGACCGGGGAGCTGTTTTTT.

V is TRBV11-2 and J is TRBJ2-5, with D possibly matching TRBD1 (6 bases). V lost 4 bases and J 3 bases, leaving 12 bases between the germline ends. CDR1 is SGHAT, CDR2 FQNNGV, per germline. This CDR3 region has 14 residues. This CDR3 reads CASSSWDIKETQYF. The CDR3, as DNA: TGTGCCAGCAGCTCGTGGGACATTAAAGAGACCCAGTACTTC.

This sequence joins TRBV28 and TRBJ1-2; TRBD1 is a possible D gene (5 bases). Looked up from germline, CDR1 is MDHEN and CDR2 is SYDVKM. This CDR3 has 14 residues. Trimming removed 5 bases from V and 4 bases from J, with 14 bases in between. This CDR3 reads CASSLRQLTYGYTF. The DNA of the CDR3 is TGTGCCAGCAGTCTTCGACAGCTAACCTATGGCTACACCTTC.

J is TRBJ1-2 and V is TRBV5-4, with 8 bases that match TRBD1. V shed 1 base, J shed 4 bases, and the junction held 15 bases outside the gene matches. CDR1 and CDR2 from the germline V gene are SGHNT and YYREEE (reference sequence). This CDR3 region has 18 residues. CDR3 protein: CASSLYGTGKANGYGYTF. The CDR3 coding sequence is TGTGCCAGCAGCTTGTACGGGACAGGCAAAGCGAATGGCTATGGCTACACCTTC.

J is TRBJ1-2 and V is TRBV11-3, with D perhaps TRBD1 (5 bases). From germline, CDR1 is SGHNT and CDR2 YENEEA. With 5 bases removed from V and 4 bases from J, the gap between germline ends came to 17 bases. CDR3 length: 15 residues. The CDR3 DNA follows: TGTGCCAGCAGCAAATCCCCGGGGGGAACCTATGGCTACACCTTC. Protein product: CASSKSPGGTYGYTF.

The J gene is TRBJ2-3, the V gene TRBV4-3; D may be TRBD1 (6 bases). Germline-derived CDR1 and CDR2 are LGHNA and YSLEER. Trimming took 0 bases from V and 6 from J, leaving 16 bases between them. The CDR3 runs 16 residues. The CDR3 here is CASSQEARPGADTQYF. The DNA for the CDR3 is TGCGCCAGCAGCCAAGAAGCGCGGCCAGGGGCGGATACGCAGTATTTT.

This clone was found once. The J gene is TRBJ2-7, the V gene TRBV28; 9 bases map to TRBD1. V lost 11 bases to trimming and J lost 2 bases; unmatched junction nucleotides: 7. This CDR3 contains 13 residues. Per germline, CDR1 MDHEN and CDR2 SYDVKM. CDR3 coding DNA: TGTGCCGCAGGACAGGGGCTTCCCTACGAGCAGTACTTC. Amino acids: CAAGQGLPYEQYF.

The genes are TRBV7-2 and TRBJ2-7; weak D call: TRBD1 (6 bases). This CDR3 spans 15 amino acids. Germline CDR1 SGHTA, CDR2 FQGNSA. V shed 0 bases and J shed 0 bases, with 9 bases lying between them. The CDR3 loop reads CASSLAGTNSYEQYF. For the CDR3, the DNA is TGTGCCAGCAGCTTAGCCGGGACAAACTCCTACGAGCAGTACTTC. The whole variable domain, remainder taken from reference TRBV7-2 and TRBJ2-7, is GAGVSQSPSNKVTEKGKDVELRCDPISGHTALYWYRQSLGQGLEFLIYFQGNSAPDKSGLPSDRFSAERTGGSVSTLTIQRTQQEDSAVYLCASSLAGTNSYEQYFGPGTRLTVT.

The rearrangement uses TRBV7-2 and TRBJ1-2; D gene uncertain. Trimming pared 3 bases from V and 8 bases from J, leaving 13 bases between. The CDR3 extends over 13 amino acids. The germline V gene has CDR1 SGHTA and CDR2 FQGNSA. The CDR3 DNA reads TGTGCCAGCAGCTTTCGGGCGGGAGGCGGCTACACCTTC. The encoded protein is CASSFRAGGGYTF.

The chain employs TRBV24-1 and TRBJ1-3, with D uncertain. Deletions cut 3 bases from V and 0 bases from J, with 11 bases between. Germline V gene sequence: CDR1 KGHDR, CDR2 SFDVKD. This CDR3 contains 16 residues. The CDR3 reads CATSDPHRGSGNTIYF. CDR3 DNA sequence: TGTGCCACCAGTGATCCTCACCGCGGCTCTGGAAACACCATATATTTT.

The chain carries TRBV28 and TRBJ1-2; 7 bases are a match to TRBD1. The CDR3 is 15 residues long. Germline values: CDR1 MDHEN, CDR2 SYDVKM. The trim removed 2 bases at V and 8 bases at J, leaving 11 bases unmatched. The CDR3 nucleotides are TGTGCCAGCAGTTTAACAGACAGGGCCGGTTGGGGCTACACCTTC. The encoded protein is CASSLTDRAGWGYTF.